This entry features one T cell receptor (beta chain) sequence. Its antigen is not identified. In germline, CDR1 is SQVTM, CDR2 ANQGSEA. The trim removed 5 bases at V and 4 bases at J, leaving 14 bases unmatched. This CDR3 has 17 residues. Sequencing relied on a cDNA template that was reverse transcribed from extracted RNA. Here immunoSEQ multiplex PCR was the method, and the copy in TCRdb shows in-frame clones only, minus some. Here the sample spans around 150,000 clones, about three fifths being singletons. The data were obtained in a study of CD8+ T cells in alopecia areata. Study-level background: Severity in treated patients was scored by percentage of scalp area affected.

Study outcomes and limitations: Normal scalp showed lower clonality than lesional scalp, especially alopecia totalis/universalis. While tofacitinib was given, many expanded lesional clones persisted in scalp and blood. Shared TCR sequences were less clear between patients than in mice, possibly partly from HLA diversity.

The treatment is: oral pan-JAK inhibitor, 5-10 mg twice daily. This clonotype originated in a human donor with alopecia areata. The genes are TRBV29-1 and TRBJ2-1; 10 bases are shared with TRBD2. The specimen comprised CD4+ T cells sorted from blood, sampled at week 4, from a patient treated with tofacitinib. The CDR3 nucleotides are TGCAGCGTTCTGGGATTAGCGGGGGGACGGGGATACAATGAGCAGTTCTTC. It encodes CSVLGLAGGRGYNEQFF.